These 10 T cell receptor beta chains originate from one sample sequenced in a study of regulatory T cells in long-lasting Graves disease (dated by TCRdb to the early 2020s). The time point label here, explained by the study, means: newly diagnosed GD, antithyroid drugs for less than 3 months. RNA was extracted from PBMCs in TRIzol for both TCR sequencing and RNA sequencing. Library prep was done by multiplex PCR. TCRdb records Illumina HiSeq 4000 as the sequencer. CDR3 regions were amplified by Arm-PCR with iRepertoire HTBI primers to construct TCR beta libraries. The raw public reads went through TCRdb reprocessing: fastp at Q25, MiXCR clone calling, in-frame beta chains kept. Each entry is one CDR3 protein sequence, shown with its most common DNA and genes. This sample is represented by more than 450,000 distinct CDR3 sequences; approximately 12% of them were singletons. More than 8% of the sample is taken by the ten largest.

The data also belong to a second study, concerning T cells in Graves' hyperthyroidism and ophthalmopathy.

Specimen: peripheral blood mononuclear cells (PBMCs), collected at new diagnosis, from a patient treated with antithyroid drugs. These receptor sequences come from a woman in her 30s with Graves disease. Donor details come from another sample of the same person, matched by shared clones.

This clonotype came up many times. The chain links TRBV27 to TRBJ2-3; 9 bases align to TRBD2. This CDR3 is 15 amino acids long. Germline values: CDR1 MNHEY, CDR2 SMNVEV (reference sequence). After removal of 8 bases from V and 1 base from J, the junction contained 7 bases not matched to a gene. The CDR3 bases are TGTGCCAGCGGGACTAGCCGTCTCCGCACAGATACGCAGTATTTT. Encoded protein: CASGTSRLRTDTQYF.

V is TRBV9 and J is TRBJ2-1, with 8 bases matching TRBD2. Germline V gives CDR1 SGDLS, CDR2 YYNGEE. The trim removed 0 bases at V and 4 bases at J, leaving 3 bases unmatched. The CDR3 runs 15 residues. The CDR3 bases are TGTGCCAGCAGCGTAGCAGCGGGAGCTTACAATGAGCAGTTCTTC. Its protein is CASSVAAGAYNEQFF.

The V gene is TRBV28, the J gene TRBJ2-6; the D gene is possibly TRBD2 (6 bases). V was pared by 6 bases and J by 0 bases, with 15 bases between. Germline assignment: CDR1 MDHEN and CDR2 SYDVKM. CDR3 length: 17 amino acids. For the CDR3, the DNA is TGTGCCAGCAGCCCCCCGCTGGGGGGCTCTGGGGCCAACGTCCTGACTTTC. This codes for CASSPPLGGSGANVLTF.

In the case of this clonotype: This probably arose from a read error, given a far larger clone one base away. The V call is TRBV11-2, the J call TRBJ2-5; a possible D gene is TRBD2 (5 bases). Per the germline V gene, CDR1 is SGHAT and CDR2 is FQNNGV. The V end was cut by 5 bases, the J end by 9 bases, with 19 bases between. The CDR3 covers 14 residues. The CDR3 here is CASSLVAVLGAQYF. CDR3 nucleotides: TGTGCCAGCAGCCTCGTTGCCGTGCTCGGGGCCCAGTACTTC. Full variable domain (missing parts from reference TRBV11-2 and TRBJ2-5): EAGVAQSPRYKIIEKRQSVAFWCNPISGHATLYWYQQILGQGPKLLIQFQNNGVVDDSQLPKDRFSAERLKGVDSTLKIQPAKLEDSAVYLCASSLVAVLGAQYFGPGTRLLVL.

This clonotype occurred many times. The junction shows a germline mismatch at one end, possibly a read error. V and J are TRBV3-1 and TRBJ2-1; D possibly corresponds to TRBD2 (6 bases). The CDR3 consists of 16 residues. The germline V gene has CDR1 LGHDT and CDR2 YNNKEL (reference sequence). The CDR3 DNA sequence: TGTGCCAGCAGCCGCGGACTATTCTCAACCTACCATGAGCAGTTCTTC. Translation: CASSRGLFSTYHEQFF.

This clonotype was recorded at least ten times. The J gene is TRBJ2-5, the V gene TRBV9; 7 bases are shared with TRBD2. The V gene's germline CDR1 is SGDLS and CDR2 YYNGEE. The CDR3 is 15 residues long. The trim removed 2 bases at V and 2 bases at J, leaving 6 bases unmatched. The CDR3, as DNA: TGTGCCAGCAGCGTCTTGGCTAGCGGACAAGAGACCCAGTACTTC. It encodes CASSVLASGQETQYF.

This clonotype was seen many times. The V and J genes are TRBV3-1 and TRBJ2-7, with a possible D match to TRBD2 (6 bases). Germline V lookup: CDR1 LGHDT, CDR2 YNNKEL (reference sequence). This CDR3 contains 18 residues. Deletions cut 1 base from V and 2 bases from J, with 21 bases between. The CDR3 DNA follows: TGTGCCAGCAGCCAAGTATCGGGGCGGGACGACTATACCTACGAGCAGTACTTC. Translating it yields CASSQVSGRDDYTYEQYF.

The chain joins TRBV29-1 to TRBJ2-7; either TRBD1 or TRBD2 may fit D (8 bases each). The CDR3 has 15 residues. CDR1 SQVTM and CDR2 ANQGSEA come from the germline V gene. Trimming removed 5 bases at V and 2 bases at J, with 19 bases between. CDR3 in DNA: TGCAGCGTTACTCCGGGGGGGACAGGACCCTACGAGCAGTACTTC. Translated, it gives CSVTPGGTGPYEQYF.

This clonotype was detected many times. The chain links TRBV28 to TRBJ2-3; 9 nucleotides agree with TRBD1. Germline CDR1 and CDR2: MDHEN and SYDVKM. V trimming: 6 bases; J trimming: 5 bases; junction bases outside the gene matches: 6. The CDR3 has 14 amino acids. The CDR3 sequence is CASRRTGELDTQYF. For the CDR3, the DNA is TGTGCCAGCAGAAGGACAGGGGAGTTAGATACGCAGTATTTT.

This clonotype was counted at least ten times. The chain employs TRBV6-4 and TRBJ1-1; no reliable D call. Trimming left V 2 bases short and J 8 bases short, with 6 bases between. This CDR3 is built from 11 residues. CDR1 and CDR2 (germline): MRHNA, SNTAGT. CDR3 DNA: TGTGCCAGCAGTGACAGTCTGGAAGCTTTCTTT. This codes for CASSDSLEAFF.